The 11 T cell receptor beta chains reported below all come from one sample, sequenced in a study of T-cell memory formation after mild COVID-19. TCRdb fed the 5' RACE reads into MiXCR, producing one record per CDR3 protein. This sample has 85,000 to 130,000 distinct CDR3 sequences, with around 12% found just once. The specimen sequenced was PBMCs or a T cell subset sorted from them (not recorded which). The source is an adult woman who had mild COVID-19 (a few samples of this study predate the infection). Cell type and time point are not known.

This clonotype was recorded many times. V usage is TRBV7-6 and J usage is TRBJ2-1, with 8 bases matching TRBD2. In germline, CDR1 is SGHVS, CDR2 FNYEAQ. The CDR3 consists of 16 residues. Trimming cost V 1 base and J 6 bases; bases outside gene matches: 8. CDR3 nucleotides: TGTGCCAGCAGCTTAGGGACTAGCCAGTCGGGCAATGAGCAGTTCTTC. Protein product: CASSLGTSQSGNEQFF.

The chain is built from TRBV6-1 and TRBJ1-5; no clear D gene. The length of the CDR3 is 15 residues. V was clipped by 6 bases and J by 2 bases, with 14 bases between them. Per the germline V gene, CDR1 is MNHNS and CDR2 is SASEGT. CDR3 residues: CASSVDMGGNQPQHF. In DNA, the CDR3 is TGTGCCAGCAGCGTAGACATGGGTGGCAATCAGCCCCAGCATTTT.

The chain employs TRBV27 and TRBJ2-1; 9 nucleotides align to TRBD1. The length of the CDR3 is 14 residues. CDR1 and CDR2 from the germline V gene are MNHEY and SMNVEV (reference sequence). V was clipped by 4 bases and J by 9 bases; unmatched bases: 7. CDR3 loop: CASSSGTGGIEQFF. The DNA of the CDR3 is TGTGCCAGCAGTTCAGGCACAGGGGGCATTGAGCAGTTCTTC.

This clonotype was found a few times. This chain joins TRBV7-6 and TRBJ1-1; D is possibly TRBD1 (5 bases). V shed 0 bases and J shed 6 bases, with 20 bases lying between them. Germline V gene sequence: CDR1 SGHVS, CDR2 FNYEAQ. This CDR3 region has 17 residues. CDR3 sequence reads: CASSLARAGSTSPEAFF. In DNA, the CDR3 is TGTGCCAGCAGCTTAGCGAGGGCAGGGTCCACAAGCCCTGAAGCTTTCTTT.

The chain couples TRBV24-1 to TRBJ2-1, with 10 bases fitting TRBD1. The trim removed 4 bases at V and 7 bases at J, leaving 9 bases unmatched. The V gene's germline CDR1 is KGHDR and CDR2 SFDVKD. CDR3 size: 16 residues. CDR3 loop: CATSDPGQGPSNEQFF. The DNA for the CDR3 is TGTGCCACCAGTGACCCGGGACAGGGGCCCTCTAATGAGCAGTTCTTC.

The genes are TRBV13 and TRBJ2-2, with 10 bases identical to TRBD1. With V trimmed by 3 bases and J by 1 base, 5 bases remained unmatched. The CDR3 consists of 17 residues. Germline CDR1 is PRHDT and CDR2 is FYEKMQ (reference sequence). CDR3 sequence reads: CASSFVRDRGNTGELFF. The CDR3 DNA sequence: TGTGCCAGCAGCTTCGTTAGGGACAGGGGGAACACCGGGGAGCTGTTTTTT.

There are a few counts of this clonotype. The chain is built from TRBV7-8 and TRBJ2-2, with 7 bases aligning to TRBD1. Looked up from germline, CDR1 is SGHVS and CDR2 is FQNEAQ. This CDR3 is built from 14 residues. Trimming at V came to 6 bases and at J to 5 bases, leaving 6 bases not matched to a gene. The CDR3 DNA follows: TGTGCCAGCAGACTACAGGGGTGGACCGGGGAGCTGTTTTTT. This codes for CASRLQGWTGELFF.

This clonotype was observed a few times. The V and J genes are TRBV7-2 and TRBJ2-2, with D possibly matching TRBD1 (5 bases). Germline CDR1 and CDR2: SGHTA and FQGNSA. Trimming left V 5 bases short and J 6 bases short, with 19 bases between. The CDR3 spans 16 residues. CDR3 sequence: CASSHRFPVGPGELFF. CDR3 DNA sequence: TGTGCCAGCAGCCACAGGTTTCCAGTCGGACCCGGGGAGCTGTTTTTT.

In its sample, this clonotype was seen a few times. V gene TRBV30 combines with J gene TRBJ1-4; 9 bases are shared with TRBD1. The CDR3 runs to 17 residues. Germline CDR1 and CDR2: GTSNPN and SVGIG (reference sequence). Trimming cost V 2 bases and J 8 bases; bases outside gene matches: 15. The CDR3 sequence: CAWSPTTLQGAGEKLFF. CDR3 nucleotides: TGTGCCTGGAGTCCAACCACCTTACAGGGGGCAGGAGAAAAACTGTTTTTT.

This clonotype has a handful of counts. The J gene is TRBJ1-1, the V gene TRBV29-1; 7 bases are shared with TRBD1. Germline values: CDR1 SQVTM, CDR2 ANQGSEA. This CDR3 is 14 amino acids long. Trimming took 6 bases from V and 1 from J; bases not matched to a gene: 8. The CDR3 reads CSVGGGLGNTEAFF. CDR3 sequence (DNA): TGCAGCGTGGGAGGGGGCTTGGGGAACACTGAAGCTTTCTTT.

This clonotype was recorded a few times. The chain carries TRBV19 and TRBJ1-1; 10 bases are a match to TRBD1. The CDR3 is 15 residues long. V shed 5 bases and J 4 bases; nucleotides not matched to a gene: 7. Germline lookup yields CDR1 LNHDA and CDR2 SQIVND (reference sequence). DNA of the CDR3: TGTGCCAGTAGTTTGACGGACAGGGGGGGCACTGAAGCTTTCTTT. The encoded protein is CASSLTDRGGTEAFF. The full variable domain, with the rest looked up from reference TRBV19 and TRBJ1-1, is DGGITQSPKYLFRKEGQNVTLSCEQNLNHDAMYWYRQDPGQGLRLIYYSQIVNDFQKGDIAEGYSVSREKKESFPLTVTSAQKNPTAFYLCASSLTDRGGTEAFFGQGTRLTVV.